The TCR beta chain described here comes from a study of T cells after yellow fever vaccination. This clonotype was observed at least ten times. The authors made TCR cDNA by 5'RACE template switching, adding a universal primer site and UMIs. TCRdb re-called the 5' RACE reads with MiXCR, one entry per CDR3 protein. This table has 20,000 to 30,000 distinct CDR3 sequences, approximately 4.2% appearing once. This TCR was sampled from a man aged 18 to 29 who received the YFV17D yellow fever vaccine. The source was PBMCs, either bulk or a sorted T-cell subset (CD4+, CD8+, memory, or dextramer-sorted; not recorded which), collected on the day of the yellow fever booster vaccination.

CDR3 sequence reads: CATSAGTGPTDTQYF. The CDR3 DNA reads TGTGCCACCAGTGCCGGGACAGGGCCGACAGATACGCAGTATTTT. The chain couples TRBV24-1 to TRBJ2-3; 9 bases agree with TRBD1. The CDR3 contains 15 residues. Germline values: CDR1 KGHDR, CDR2 SFDVKD. The V and J ends lost 5 bases and 3 bases, in that order; junction bases with no gene match: 5.